Each of the 3 T cell receptor beta chains below was sequenced from the same sample in a study of T cells in Graves' hyperthyroidism and ophthalmopathy. Authors of the study amplified TCR beta CDR3 regions from RNA transcripts. With the HTBI primer set, the TCR CDR3 went through a first round of RT-PCR. In TCRdb, the multiplex PCR reads were re-called with MiXCR into one record per CDR3 protein. The sample yields roughly 380,000 distinct CDR3 sequences, around 13% seen once. Sequenced sample: blood. The source of these receptors is a woman aged 55-69 years with Graves' hyperthyroidism.

This clonotype was picked up many times. The V call is TRBV18, the J call TRBJ2-7, with 7 bases lining up with TRBD2. Germline CDR1 is KGHSH and CDR2 is LQKENI. The CDR3 contains 16 residues. With 3 bases clipped from V and 5 bases from J, the junction kept 13 bases outside the gene matches. The CDR3 coding sequence is TGTGCCAGCTCACCTATATCGAGCGGGATCCGTAACGAGCAGTACTTC. Translated: CASSPISSGIRNEQYF.

The chain uses TRBV6-5 and TRBJ2-6, with D possibly TRBD1 on 5 matching bases. Deletions cut 0 bases from V and 0 bases from J, with 15 bases between. The CDR3 length is 19 residues. Germline V gene lookup returns CDR1 MNHEY and CDR2 SVGAGI. The CDR3 reads CASSYSGRARPSGANVLTF. CDR3 bases: TGTGCCAGCAGTTACTCCGGCAGGGCCAGGCCCTCTGGGGCCAACGTCCTGACTTTC.

This clonotype has ten or more counts. The genes are TRBV7-3 and TRBJ2-3, with 10 bases identical to TRBD2. The trim removed 5 bases at V and 1 base at J, leaving 3 bases unmatched. Germline V gene sequence: CDR1 SGHTA, CDR2 FQGTGA. CDR3 length: 15 residues. The chain's CDR3 is CASSTGTSGTDTQYF. CDR3 in DNA: TGTGCCAGCAGCACCGGGACTAGCGGCACAGATACGCAGTATTTT.